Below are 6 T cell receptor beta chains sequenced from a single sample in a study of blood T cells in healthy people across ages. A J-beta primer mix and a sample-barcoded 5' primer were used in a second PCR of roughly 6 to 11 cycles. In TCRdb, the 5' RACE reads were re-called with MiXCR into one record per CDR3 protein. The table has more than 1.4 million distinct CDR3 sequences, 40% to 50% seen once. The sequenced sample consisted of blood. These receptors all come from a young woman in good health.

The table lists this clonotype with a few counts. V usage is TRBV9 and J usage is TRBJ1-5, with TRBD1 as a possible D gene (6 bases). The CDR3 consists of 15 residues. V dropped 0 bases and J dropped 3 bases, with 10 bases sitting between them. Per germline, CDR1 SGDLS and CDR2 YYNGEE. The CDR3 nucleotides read TGTGCCAGCAGCGTAGGACAGGACATCAATCAGCCCCAGCATTTT. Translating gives CASSVGQDINQPQHF. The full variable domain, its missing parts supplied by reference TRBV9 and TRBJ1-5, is DSGVTQTPKHLITATGQRVTLRCSPRSGDLSVYWYQQSLDQGLQFLIQYYNGEERAKGNILERFSAQQFPDLHSELNLSSLELGDSALYFCASSVGQDINQPQHFGDGTRLSIL.

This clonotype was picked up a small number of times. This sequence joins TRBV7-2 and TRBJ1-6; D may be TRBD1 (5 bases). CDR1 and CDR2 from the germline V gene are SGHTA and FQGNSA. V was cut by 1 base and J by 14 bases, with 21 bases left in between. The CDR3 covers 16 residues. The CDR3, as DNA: TGTGCCAGCAGCTTAGAGACAGCCTTCGTCGGTGACACCCTCCACTTT. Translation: CASSLETAFVGDTLHF. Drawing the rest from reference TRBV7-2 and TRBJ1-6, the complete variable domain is GAGVSQSPSNKVTEKGKDVELRCDPISGHTALYWYRQSLGQGLEFLIYFQGNSAPDKSGLPSDRFSAERTGGSVSTLTIQRTQQEDSAVYLCASSLETAFVGDTLHFGNGTRLTVT.

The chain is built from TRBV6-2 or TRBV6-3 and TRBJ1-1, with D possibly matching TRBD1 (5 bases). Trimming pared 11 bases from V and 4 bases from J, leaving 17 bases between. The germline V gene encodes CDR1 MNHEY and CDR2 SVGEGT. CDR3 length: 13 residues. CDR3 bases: TGTGCCGCTGGCGAGGGGAGGGTCACTGAAGCTTTCTTT. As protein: CAAGEGRVTEAFF.

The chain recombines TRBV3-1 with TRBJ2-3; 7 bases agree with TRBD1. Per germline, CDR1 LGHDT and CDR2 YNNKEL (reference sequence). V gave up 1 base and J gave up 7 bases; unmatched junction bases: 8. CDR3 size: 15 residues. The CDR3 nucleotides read TGTGCCAGCAGCCAAGCGGGACAGCCCAGGTATACGCAGTATTTT. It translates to CASSQAGQPRYTQYF.

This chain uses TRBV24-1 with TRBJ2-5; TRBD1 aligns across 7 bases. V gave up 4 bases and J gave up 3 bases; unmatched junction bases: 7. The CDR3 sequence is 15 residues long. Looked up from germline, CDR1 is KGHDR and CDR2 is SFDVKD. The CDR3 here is CATSDSGGPKETQYF. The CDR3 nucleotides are TGTGCCACCAGTGACTCAGGGGGACCTAAAGAGACCCAGTACTTC.

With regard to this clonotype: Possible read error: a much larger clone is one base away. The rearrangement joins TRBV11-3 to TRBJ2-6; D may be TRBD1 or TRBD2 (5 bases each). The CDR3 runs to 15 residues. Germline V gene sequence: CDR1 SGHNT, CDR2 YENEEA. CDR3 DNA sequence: TGTGCCAGCAGCGCCGGGATATCTGGGGCCGACGTCCTGACTTTC. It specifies CASSAGISGADVLTF.